The 4 T cell receptor beta chains reported below all come from one sample, sequenced in a study of cytomegalovirus exposure and HLA in healthy donors. PCR amplification relied on 60 Vbeta primers (plus 13 Jbeta primers). Sequenced by immunoSEQ multiplex PCR; TCRdb stores in-frame clones only, minus some. The sample has 75,000 to 100,000 clones, around 80% seen once. Sequenced sample: PBMCs. These receptors originate from a man younger than 45 in good health and CMV-seronegative.

The chain couples TRBV6-5 to TRBJ1-5, with D maybe TRBD1 (5 bases). The CDR3 loop spans 13 amino acids. CDR1 and CDR2 (germline): MNHEY, SVGAGI. V lost 6 bases to trimming and J lost 2 bases, with 8 bases between them. CDR3 in DNA: TGTGCCAGCAGCGCCAGGGGCAATCAGCCCCAGCATTTT. It specifies CASSARGNQPQHF.

This chain links TRBV30 with TRBJ1-5; TRBD1 matches 8 bases. Trimming cost V 5 bases and J 6 bases; bases outside gene matches: 6. The CDR3 length is 13 residues. CDR1 and CDR2 from the germline V gene are GTSNPN and SVGIG (reference sequence). The CDR3 loop is CAWGQGIGQPQHF. The CDR3 DNA is TGTGCCTGGGGACAGGGTATAGGTCAGCCCCAGCATTTT.

V gene TRBV30 combines with J gene TRBJ2-5; D is undetermined. Trimming took off 1 base at V and 0 bases at J, with 6 bases between the two ends. From germline, CDR1 is GTSNPN and CDR2 SVGIG (reference sequence). The length of the CDR3 is 13 residues. The CDR3 DNA reads TGTGCCTGGAGTGCAGGTTACCAAGAGACCCAGTACTTC. Its protein is CAWSAGYQETQYF.

This chain joins TRBV7-2 and TRBJ1-1; D ambiguous. CDR3 size: 12 residues. Germline V gene data show CDR1 as SGHTA and CDR2 as FQGNSA. V lost 5 bases, J lost 2 bases, and 6 bases lay in between. The DNA for the CDR3 is TGTGCCAGCAGCCATCCCAACACTGAAGCTTTCTTT. Its translation: CASSHPNTEAFF.